This entry describes one T cell receptor beta chain. This clone's antigen is unknown. One base away there is no much larger clone; base qualities are not given. The data are from a study of cytomegalovirus exposure and HLA in healthy donors (dated by TCRdb to about 2017). General notes on the study: An earlier analysis of roughly 570 of the donors reported over 250 Gb of sequence data and 117 million unique TCR beta sequences obtained from about 200 million T cells. An early release that covered some 630 HLA-typed donors contained approximately 300 gigabases of sequencing data and around 85 million unique TCR sequences. Of the 300 to 500 genotyped donors, 70% to 90% were placed in the genetic ancestry cluster associated with self-reported Caucasian donors. The study aimed to test whether signatures of past pathogen exposure could be identified by cataloging public T cell receptors. The study used immunosequencing to profile the T cell repertoires of under 700 subjects and linked those repertoires to cytomegalovirus serostatus. Besides the first cohort of 666 subjects, a separate validation cohort made up of over a hundred different subjects was used. High-throughput TCR immunosequencing, statistical association of individual TCRs with disease status, and machine learning were combined to predict cytomegalovirus infection status. A later analysis re-examined previously published TCR beta repertoires from more than 650 donors and added high-resolution HLA genotyping to investigate patterns of TCR occurrence. In the later analysis, no new phenotypic data were used to find candidate immune exposures; instead, reliance was placed on TCR beta sequences and their occurrence across donors. An earlier analysis of approximately 580 of the donors used high-throughput TCR beta sequencing to judge whether each TCR beta V gene segment behaved as functional or pseudogenic. Donor age, sex, ethnicity and CMV serostatus were collected together with the repertoire data. Genome-wide SNP genotypes for about 65% of the 666 donors were used in a later genetic analysis, which treated that subset as a discovery cohort. All discovery cohort repertoires had been generated using a single sequencing platform. Both class I and class II loci were covered by HLA typing, at four-digit resolution. The number of typed donors differed by locus: roughly 629-630 for A, B, C, DRB1 and DQB1; roughly 510 for DQA1; around 610 for DPA1; and 450 to 480 for DPB1. Four to six DR-DQ haplotypes were handled as single units for association and clustering, since linkage in the cohort was strong. Across 398 genotyped donors of the cohort, an average of roughly 230,000 unique TCR beta nucleotide sequences per donor were sequenced, and 15% to 20% of those sequences were non-productive.

The cohort was made up of roughly 670 healthy bone marrow donors. At the time of sampling, every cohort member was nominally healthy, though immune exposures that went unrecorded were likely present. The donor was CMV seronegative and belonged to the group of approximately 320 seronegative cohort members. A peripheral blood sample was provided by each donor, and peripheral blood mononuclear cells were used for TCR beta sequencing. The Qiagen DNeasy Blood Extraction Kit was used to extract genomic DNA from the blood cell samples. Summary of the overall study and its limitations: This cohort had only TCR beta chains sequenced, and the lack of alpha or paired-chain data limited which features could be detected. Across donors, most TCR sequences were observed very rarely, whereas some public TCRs were present in many individuals. A further reported finding was that TCR beta sequences accurately predicted the HLA-A and HLA-B alleles for most subjects in the first cohort. When HLA alleles, especially DR and DQ, strongly co-occurred, attributing TCR associations to individual alleles was difficult. Specific HLA alleles were associated with about 17,000 TCR beta sequences at a false discovery rate of 0.05 in a later analysis. For the cohort, immune exposure information was limited to CMV serostatus. Several of the top co-occurrence clusters appeared to be linked to parvovirus B19, influenza, CMV and Epstein-Barr virus, according to a later analysis. Because some donors lacked HLA typing at each locus, the association tests relied only on the typed subset. In the study, some 180 TCR beta chains were listed as associated with cytomegalovirus. Roughly uniform sequencing depth across donors was assumed in presence/absence analyses, although this assumption may not hold. Most CMV-associated TCR beta chains appeared to be HLA-restricted in a later analysis, and the HLA associations seemed to be driven largely by CMV exposure. The sequencing pipeline was judged likely to have produced a cluster of highly shared sequence variants as a technical artifact. Compared with equally common non-associated chains, HLA-associated TCR beta chains in a later analysis were more clonally expanded and had lower generation probabilities. In a later analysis, the rate of TCR association differed among HLA loci, with DRB1 alleles having the most associated TCRs and HLA-C alleles having the fewest. A few of the identified cytomegalovirus-associated TCR beta chains were confirmed in vitro to be specific for cytomegalovirus antigens. In an earlier analysis of several hundred of the donors, most TCR beta V segments were observed in productive rearrangements about 87% or about 30% of the time, broadly matching IMGT annotations. Cytomegalovirus status was reported to be diagnosed by the classifier with high specificity and sensitivity in both the original and validation cohorts. The authors suggested that the approach could potentially be generalized to other disease states and immunological phenotypes. Compared with the 666-donor mean, donors in an Asian-associated ancestry cluster had fewer N-insertions in productive TCRs, according to a later genetic analysis. Linkage disequilibrium might explain the correlated functional status among segregating V segments, but an unknown experimental factor could not be excluded. Because counts were too low, roughly 18 rarely observed V segments, including chromosome 9 orphons, were left out of the earlier analysis of 500 to 750 of the donors. The 87-base-pair reads could not distinguish some IMGT-functional V segments, including TRBV6-2 and TRBV6-3, so those segments were excluded. An association between a missense DCLRE1C variant and V-gene and J-gene trimming of TCR beta chains was found in a later genetic analysis and replicated in an independent cohort.

The library was made by the immunoSEQ multiplex PCR assay. The multiplex PCR relied on a mix of 60 forward primers for TCR Vbeta segments and 13 reverse primers for TCR Jbeta segments. A multiplex PCR assay on genomic DNA amplified the CDR3 region of rearranged TCR beta genes. The amplified TCR beta libraries were sequenced on the Illumina HiSeq System as 87-base-pair reads. The paper's data handling went like this. In a later analysis, roughly 80 million unique TCR beta chains were counted across the 650 to 750 repertoires, and some 10 million of these chains were shared by at least two donors. Raw reads were error-corrected and collapsed into unique sequences with a nearest-neighbor algorithm that merged closely related sequences to remove PCR and sequencing errors. CDR3 sequences were aligned to IMGT reference sequences to assign V, D and J gene segments. For a sequence to be retained, a match of at least six nucleotides to both a V gene segment and a J gene segment was required. Rearrangements were classified as productive when the CDR3 lacked stop codons and remained in frame with V and J, and all other rearrangements were classified as non-productive. CDR3 was defined according to IMGT convention as the region running from the second conserved V-encoded cysteine to the conserved J-encoded phenylalanine. In an earlier analysis of 550 to 650 of the donors, sequences lacking an unambiguous match to a single V gene segment were excluded. An earlier analysis of about 600 of the donors called V segments functional above 56.7% productive rearrangements and segregating when the between-donor standard deviation exceeded 5%. To diagnose cytomegalovirus status from the catalog of TCR beta chain sequences, a statistical classification framework was built. A later analysis assigned V and J genes by comparing TCR nucleotide sequences with IMGT/GENE-DB human TR gene sequences. A later analysis assigned CDR3 sequences and most-parsimonious VDJ recombination scenarios with the TCRdist pipeline. In a later analysis, every TCR beta chain was defined by the combination of its CDR3 amino acid sequence and its V-gene family, and reads without a unique V-gene family were dropped. As a way to deal with suspected cross-contamination and a sequencing artifact, a later analysis dropped approximately 570 nucleotide sequences that were highly shared and had low generation probability. In a later analysis, a clonal expansion index was calculated for each public chain from normalized within-repertoire ranks of inferred template counts. In a later analysis, generation probabilities were computed using a VDJ recombination model fitted to out-of-frame rearrangements, and the results were checked against IGoR. A later analysis scored TCR-TCR, TCR-HLA and TCR-CMV co-occurrence with hypergeometric tests, applying a repertoire-size bias correction to TCR pairs. A later analysis estimated false discovery rates by permuting HLA or CMV assignments 20 times. In a later analysis, co-occurring TCRs were grouped using DBSCAN, and TCRdist sequence similarity was added for clustering within HLA-allele-positive subsets. Repertoires with fewer than 30,000 or more than 120,000 public chains were left out of co-occurrence clustering, as were about 5 repertoires with anomalous nucleotide sharing. What TCRdb holds here is the immuneACCESS table cut down to in-frame rearrangements. Part of the clones is not present; checked against another copy, under half of the missing clones reflect an unresolved V gene, and the others are unexplained. The V and J calls and clone size come from that table; D and trimming were worked out from the DNA. The sample table records 100,000 to 150,000 clones; around four fifths of these occur just once. The leading ten clones occupy less than 4.5% of the sample.

Including cysteine and phenylalanine, the CDR3 has 14 amino acids. Left in the record is the CDR3 DNA by itself, 42 bases read in frame from the first base. V and J are truncated by 0 bases and 4 bases respectively, leaving an intervening sequence of 9 bases. Looking up the germline V gene yields CDR1 MGHRA and CDR2 YSYEKL. The TCR comes from a woman between 40 and 50 years old in good health and CMV-seronegative. The sample consisted of PBMCs. The sequence is built from TRBV4-1 and TRBJ1-2; a tentative D match to TRBD1 spans 5 bases. The CDR3 in this case is CASSQDTGPYGYTF. Read as DNA, the sequence is TGCGCCAGCAGCCAAGATACAGGCCCCTATGGCTACACCTTC.